This T cell receptor beta chain is drawn from a study of T cells expressing NK-cell markers. Findings and caveats of the study: Over 5 donors had dominant NKG2C+ clonotypes that comprised roughly 1.0-7.0% of their CD8+ T cells.

TCRdb reprocessed the 5' RACE reads, with one entry per CDR3 protein and no DNA. This sample's table has 350,000 to 400,000 distinct CDR3 sequences. Notes on this clonotype: As yet, its antigen is unknown.

The V gene's germline CDR1 is LGHDT and CDR2 YNNKEL (reference sequence). This CDR3 comprises 17 residues. The sequenced sample was blood T cells: a sorted CD56 or NKG2C T cell subset, CD4+ or CD8+ T cells, or bulk PBMC T cells (not recorded which). The chain couples TRBV3-1 to TRBJ1-1; TCRdb proposes TRBD1, but this gene call is untestable without DNA. The TCR comes from a woman aged 45-60 years in good health. This CDR3 reads CASSQDGSGEVYTEAFF.